These T cell receptor beta chains were read from a single sample in a study of human T cells and chemical hapten exposure. One entry per CDR3 protein, called by TCRdb with MiXCR from the RACE reads. The sample carries more than 150,000 distinct CDR3 sequences, around 25% recorded once. The sample consisted of whole blood, taken in connection with sensitization to the hapten diphenylcyclopropenone (DPC). All receptors come from a woman in her thirties or forties with alopecia areata. Some clones in this sample may be carry-over from other donors' samples. CDR3s include the opening cysteine and the closing phenylalanine or tryptophan. Some rows have no size entry. The others give once, few or many, or a class for an expanded clone.

CAISEGTGRTFF,TRBJ1-1,TRBV10-3,12,-
CASSFGTPYNEQFF,TRBJ2-1,TRBV7-2,14,-
CASSYSPNLGAYEKLFF,TRBJ1-4,TRBV6-5,17,-
CASSVAPGGLAGQGEQFF,TRBJ2-1,TRBV9,18,few
CASKRTGGNEQYF,TRBJ2-7,TRBV6-2/TRBV6-3,13,-
CATSRRGSGRGDTGELFF,TRBJ2-2,TRBV15,18,-
CASRYTNYGYTF,TRBJ1-2,TRBV28,12,-
CASSFRLPDNEQFF,TRBJ2-1,TRBV27,14,-
CASSRTVNSPLHF,TRBJ1-6,TRBV27,13,-
CSAREAGGMETQYF,TRBJ2-5,TRBV20-1,14,-
CASSLPGQGAGGYTF,TRBJ1-2,TRBV28,15,few
CSVQGGSYNEQFF,TRBJ2-1,TRBV29-1,13,many
CASSLGGTNQPQHF,TRBJ1-5,TRBV7-9,14,-
CASSLATTPEQPQHF,TRBJ1-5,TRBV5-5,15,-
CASSLALRLAGAEQYF,TRBJ2-7,TRBV7-2,16,-
CASSPSGGVEQYF,TRBJ2-7,TRBV18,13,few
CASSQGPSGSTYEQYF,TRBJ2-7,TRBV4-2,16,-
CASNIGPAGGLGETQYF,TRBJ2-5,TRBV5-1,17,-
CASSLDREYGYTF,TRBJ1-2,TRBV7-9,13,-
CASSLDRTLYTQYF,TRBJ2-3,TRBV7-9,14,-
CASRPDRNTEAFF,TRBJ1-1,TRBV6-6,13,few
CSARGTSGRAVEETQYF,TRBJ2-5,TRBV20-1,17,many
CSVLAGGPADTQYF,TRBJ2-3,TRBV29-1,14,medium-sized
CASRWDRGSDTQYF,TRBJ2-3,TRBV6-5,14,once
CASSTGWGRETQYF,TRBJ2-5,TRBV7-9,14,few
CASYQGARNTEAFF,TRBJ1-1,TRBV6-6,14,few
CASRTAQGANTEAFF,TRBJ1-1,TRBV6-6,15,few
CASSTKYF,TRBJ2-7,TRBV7-3,8,-
CASSLGGQGTAGELFF,TRBJ2-2,TRBV12-3/TRBV12-4,16,few
CASSHATENTEAFF,TRBJ1-1,TRBV4-3,14,few
CSVALAGDAEQYF,TRBJ2-7,TRBV29-1,13,-
CASSLSRGNNEQFF,TRBJ2-1,TRBV18,14,few
CSATTGTSNEQFF,TRBJ2-1,TRBV20-1,13,-
CASSGRLGLIDNEQFF,TRBJ2-1,TRBV9,16,-
CATSEVFTNEQFF,TRBJ2-1,TRBV24-1,13,few
CASRQQGAQPQHF,TRBJ1-5,TRBV27,13,many
CSGSPVSRGMGDTQYF,TRBJ2-3,TRBV29-1,16,-
CASSRGLASSYEQYF,TRBJ2-7,TRBV9,15,few
CASSPIPPFRGGRVGYEQYF,TRBJ2-7,TRBV7-6,20,once
CSVGPDGTDTQYF,TRBJ2-3,TRBV29-1,13,-
CASSLTGLVYGYTF,TRBJ1-2,TRBV5-5,14,-
CASSLEGQGNIQYF,TRBJ2-4,TRBV7-2,14,few
CASSPGGNHAYEQYF,TRBJ2-7,TRBV12-3/TRBV12-4,15,-
CASRPGGDNEQFF,TRBJ2-1,TRBV6-7,13,-
CASSLEGGSNQPQHF,TRBJ1-5,TRBV12-3/TRBV12-4,15,-
CSVGGTTDTQYF,TRBJ2-3,TRBV29-1,12,-
CASSRGGEQFF,TRBJ2-1,TRBV28,11,-
CASSPDRTNSPLHF,TRBJ1-6,TRBV28,14,few
CASSPDRRYEQYF,TRBJ2-7,TRBV18,13,few
CASSQGATFNEKLFF,TRBJ1-4,TRBV3-1,15,-
CASSPPGINEQFF,TRBJ2-1,TRBV6-5,13,few
CAISESSDEQFF,TRBJ2-1,TRBV10-3,12,-
CASSVGQGINQPQHF,TRBJ1-5,TRBV6-5,15,few
CASRTTSGHEQFF,TRBJ2-1,TRBV6-2/TRBV6-3,13,-
CASSQDYTVGDTQYF,TRBJ2-3,TRBV4-3,15,-
CASSLGRTGYLNTEAFF,TRBJ1-1,TRBV28,17,-
CSVHPRVGYTEAFF,TRBJ1-1,TRBV29-1,14,-
CAIGRKGDTGELFF,TRBJ2-2,TRBV24-1,14,few
CASSPGEEQETQYF,TRBJ2-5,TRBV5-1,14,-
CASSYAPGLAGGPLFF,TRBJ2-1,TRBV6-5,16,few